This T cell receptor (beta chain) emerged from a study of post-analysis software for immune sequencing data. Study context: The disease courses spanned relapsing-remitting, secondary progressive and progressive-relapsing forms of multiple sclerosis. Points from the study as a whole: Batch-mates among the samples co-clustered strongly by F measure. The study found significantly lower normalized Chao1 diversity in multiple sclerosis patients than in controls. Four or five TRBV segments were significantly more frequent in patients than in controls. TRBV5-6, TRBV5-1 and TRBV20-1 were among these segments.

The CDR3 has 14 residues. CDR1 and CDR2 (germline): KGHDR, SFDVKD. Trimming shortened V by 1 base and J by 5 bases, and 10 bases separated the two germline ends. Unique molecular identifiers featured in each of the TCR beta cDNA libraries. Input of about 0.95 to 11 million T cells yielded 450,000 to 550,000 cDNA molecules. TCRdb passed the PCR reads through MiXCR, listing each CDR3 protein once. The sample consists of hundreds of thousands of distinct CDR3 sequences, 44% of them appearing once. Of note for this clonotype: Its antigen is as yet unknown.

The V call is TRBV24-1, the J call TRBJ2-5; D not resolved. Sequenced: blood. The source is a girl aged 5-17 years with multiple sclerosis. CDR3 in DNA: TGTGCCACCAGTGATTTCCCGGCCGGGGAGACCCAGTACTTC. Translated, it gives CATSDFPAGETQYF.